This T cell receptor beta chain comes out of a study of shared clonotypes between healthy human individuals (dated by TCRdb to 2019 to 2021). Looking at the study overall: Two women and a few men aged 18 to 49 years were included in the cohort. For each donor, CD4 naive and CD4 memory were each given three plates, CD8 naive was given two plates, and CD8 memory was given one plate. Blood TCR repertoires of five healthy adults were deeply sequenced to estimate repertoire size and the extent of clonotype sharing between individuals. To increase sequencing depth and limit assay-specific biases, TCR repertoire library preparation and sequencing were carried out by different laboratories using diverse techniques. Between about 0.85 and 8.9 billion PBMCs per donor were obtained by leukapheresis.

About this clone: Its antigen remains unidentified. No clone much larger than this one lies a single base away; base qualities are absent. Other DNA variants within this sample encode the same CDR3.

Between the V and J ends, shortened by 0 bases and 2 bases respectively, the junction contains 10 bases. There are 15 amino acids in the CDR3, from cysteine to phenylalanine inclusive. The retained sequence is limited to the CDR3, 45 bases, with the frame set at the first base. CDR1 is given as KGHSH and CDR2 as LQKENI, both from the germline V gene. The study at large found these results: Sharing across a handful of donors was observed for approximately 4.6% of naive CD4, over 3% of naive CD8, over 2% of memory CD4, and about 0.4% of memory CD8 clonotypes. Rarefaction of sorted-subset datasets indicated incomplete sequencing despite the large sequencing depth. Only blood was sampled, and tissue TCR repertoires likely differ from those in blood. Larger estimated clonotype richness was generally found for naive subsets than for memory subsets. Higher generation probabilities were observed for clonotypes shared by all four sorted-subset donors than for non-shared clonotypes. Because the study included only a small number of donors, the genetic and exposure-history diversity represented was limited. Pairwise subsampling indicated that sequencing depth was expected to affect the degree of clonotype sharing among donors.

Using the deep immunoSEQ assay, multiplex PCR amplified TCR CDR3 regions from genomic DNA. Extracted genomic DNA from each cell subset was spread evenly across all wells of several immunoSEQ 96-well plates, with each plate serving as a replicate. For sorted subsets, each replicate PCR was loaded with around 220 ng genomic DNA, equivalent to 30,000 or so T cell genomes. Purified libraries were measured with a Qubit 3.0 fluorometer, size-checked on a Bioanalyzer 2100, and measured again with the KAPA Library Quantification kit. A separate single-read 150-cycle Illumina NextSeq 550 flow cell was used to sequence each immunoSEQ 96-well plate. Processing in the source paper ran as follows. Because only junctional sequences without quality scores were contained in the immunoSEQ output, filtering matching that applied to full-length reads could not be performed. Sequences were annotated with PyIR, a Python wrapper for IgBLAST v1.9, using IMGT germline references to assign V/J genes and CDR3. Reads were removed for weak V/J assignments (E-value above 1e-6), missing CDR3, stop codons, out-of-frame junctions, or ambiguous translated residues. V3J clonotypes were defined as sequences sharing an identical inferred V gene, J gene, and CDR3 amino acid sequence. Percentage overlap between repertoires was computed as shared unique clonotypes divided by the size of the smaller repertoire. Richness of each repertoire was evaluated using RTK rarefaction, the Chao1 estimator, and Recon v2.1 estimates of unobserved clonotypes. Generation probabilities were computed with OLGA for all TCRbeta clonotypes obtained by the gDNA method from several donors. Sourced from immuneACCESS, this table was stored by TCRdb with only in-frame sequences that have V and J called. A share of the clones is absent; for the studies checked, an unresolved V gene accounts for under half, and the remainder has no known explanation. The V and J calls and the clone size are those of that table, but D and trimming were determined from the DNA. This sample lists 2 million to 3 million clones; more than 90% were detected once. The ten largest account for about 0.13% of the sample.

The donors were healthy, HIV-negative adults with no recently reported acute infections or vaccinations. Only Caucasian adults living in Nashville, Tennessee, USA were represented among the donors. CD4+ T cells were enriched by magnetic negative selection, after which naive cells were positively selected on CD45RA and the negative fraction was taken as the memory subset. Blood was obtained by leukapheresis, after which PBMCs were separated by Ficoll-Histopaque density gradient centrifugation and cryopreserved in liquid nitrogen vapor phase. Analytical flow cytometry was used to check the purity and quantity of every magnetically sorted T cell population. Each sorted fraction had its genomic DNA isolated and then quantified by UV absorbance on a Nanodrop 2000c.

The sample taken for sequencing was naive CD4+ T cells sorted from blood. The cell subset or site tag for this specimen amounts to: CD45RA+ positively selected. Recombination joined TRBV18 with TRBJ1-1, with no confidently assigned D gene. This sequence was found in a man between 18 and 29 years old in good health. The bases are TGTGCCAGCTCACCACCGATGGCACAAAACACTGAAGCTTTCTTT. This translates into CASSPPMAQNTEAFF.